Below are 8 T cell receptor beta chains sequenced from a single sample in a study of T cell responses to AZD1222 COVID-19 vaccine. Profiling relied on immunoSEQ multiplex PCR, and the TCRdb table lists in-frame clones only, not all of them. The data hold about 86,000 clones, with about 78% observed a single time. Sequences were derived from peripheral blood, sampled on day 0 of AZD1222 vaccination. Receptors were obtained from an adult in good health.

The chain uses TRBV10-3 and TRBJ2-7; 9 positions match TRBD2. Trimming cost V 3 bases and J 0 bases; bases outside gene matches: 3. CDR3 size: 15 residues. CDR1 and CDR2 (germline): ENHRY, SYGVKD. The CDR3 DNA is TGTGCCATCAGTGAAGGCGGGAGGGCCTCCTACGAGCAGTACTTC. Encoded protein: CAISEGGRASYEQYF.

The chain is built from TRBV30 and TRBJ1-4; D not resolved. The V gene's germline CDR1 is GTSNPN and CDR2 SVGIG (reference sequence). V was clipped by 1 base and J by 7 bases, with 10 bases between them. CDR3 length equals 13 residues. The CDR3 loop is CAWSEGFGEKLFF. Here the CDR3 DNA reads TGTGCCTGGAGTGAAGGGTTTGGTGAAAAACTGTTTTTT.

This chain uses TRBV7-2 with TRBJ1-2; perhaps TRBD1 as D (5 bases). The CDR3 totals 15 residues. Looked up from germline, CDR1 is SGHTA and CDR2 is FQGNSA. V gave up 5 bases and J gave up 1 base, with 14 bases separating them. The DNA of the CDR3 is TGTGCCAGCAGCCTCGGGTGGGGGATTAACTATGGCTACACCTTC. Its translation: CASSLGWGINYGYTF. The full variable domain, with the rest looked up from reference TRBV7-2 and TRBJ1-2, is GAGVSQSPSNKVTEKGKDVELRCDPISGHTALYWYRQSLGQGLEFLIYFQGNSAPDKSGLPSDRFSAERTGGSVSTLTIQRTQQEDSAVYLCASSLGWGINYGYTFGSGTRLTVV.

This clone was recorded once. The chain links TRBV7-2 to TRBJ2-1, with D possibly being TRBD1 (6 bases). Germline V gene lookup returns CDR1 SGHTA and CDR2 FQGNSA. The V end lost 5 bases, the J end lost 6 bases, and 14 bases lay between the germline ends. CDR3 size: 14 residues. The CDR3 here is CASSPMTGGNEQFF. CDR3 DNA: TGTGCCAGCAGCCCTATGACAGGAGGCAATGAGCAGTTCTTC.

The genes are TRBV6-5 and TRBJ1-5; the D is unclear. Trimming left V 0 bases short and J 5 bases short, with 8 bases between. From germline, CDR1 is MNHEY and CDR2 SVGAGI. This CDR3 contains 14 residues. This chain's CDR3 is CASSYSAEYQPQHF. The CDR3 DNA reads TGTGCCAGCAGTTACTCGGCAGAGTATCAGCCCCAGCATTTT.

The chain is built from TRBV27 and TRBJ2-5; D unclear. This CDR3 has 12 amino acids. Looked up from germline, CDR1 is MNHEY and CDR2 is SMNVEV (reference sequence). V dropped 4 bases and J dropped 4 bases, with 7 bases sitting between them. The CDR3 protein is CASSSSPETQYF. The CDR3 coding sequence is TGTGCCAGCAGTTCCTCACCAGAGACCCAGTACTTC.

This clone was detected a few times. The rearrangement links TRBV5-1 to TRBJ1-2; no reliable D call. Germline lookup yields CDR1 SGHRS and CDR2 YFSETQ. This CDR3 contains 13 residues. Trimming pared 0 bases from V and 6 bases from J, leaving 9 bases between. CDR3 DNA sequence: TGCGCCAGCAGCTTGGGCAGCATGGATGGCTACACCTTC. It is translated as CASSLGSMDGYTF.

The chain joins TRBV6-5 to TRBJ2-2, with 8 positions matching TRBD1. The germline CDR1 and CDR2 sequences are MNHEY and SVGAGI. Germline trimming cut 6 bases from V and 2 bases from J; bases unmatched to any gene: 5. The CDR3 extends over 15 amino acids. The CDR3: CASRTTGDNTGELFF. The CDR3 DNA follows: TGTGCCAGCAGGACGACAGGGGATAACACCGGGGAGCTGTTTTTT.